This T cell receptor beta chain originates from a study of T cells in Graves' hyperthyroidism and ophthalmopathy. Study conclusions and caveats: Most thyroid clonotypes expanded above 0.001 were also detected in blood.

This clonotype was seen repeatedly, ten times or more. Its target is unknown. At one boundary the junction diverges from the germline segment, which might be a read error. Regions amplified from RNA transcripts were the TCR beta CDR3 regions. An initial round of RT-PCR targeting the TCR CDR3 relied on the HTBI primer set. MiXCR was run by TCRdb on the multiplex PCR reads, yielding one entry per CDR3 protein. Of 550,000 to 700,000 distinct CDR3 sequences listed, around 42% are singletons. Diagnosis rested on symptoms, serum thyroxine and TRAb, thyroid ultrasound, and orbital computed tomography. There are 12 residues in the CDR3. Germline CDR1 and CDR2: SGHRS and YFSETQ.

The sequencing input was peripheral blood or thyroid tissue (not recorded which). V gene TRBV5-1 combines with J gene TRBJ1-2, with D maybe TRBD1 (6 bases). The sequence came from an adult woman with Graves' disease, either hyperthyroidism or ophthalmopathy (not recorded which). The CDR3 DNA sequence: TGTGCCAGCAGCCTAAACAGGGATGGCTACACCTTC. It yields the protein CASSLNRDGYTF.